This TCR beta chain was captured by sequencing in a study of Graves' ophthalmopathy and Graves' hyperthyroidism. Study results and caveats: Most thyroid clonotypes with frequency above 0.001 were detected in blood too. Sensitivity of 65% to 71% and specificity of less than 85% were achieved by the model that predicted ophthalmopathy progression. Using a 13-signature model, the authors split ophthalmopathy from stable hyperthyroidism, with 85% to 90% sensitivity and approximately 81% specificity.

This clonotype showed up many times. The target antigen is unknown. Germline-derived CDR1 and CDR2 are LGHNT and FRNRAP. This CDR3 region has 14 residues. V lost 6 bases, J lost 3 bases, and 5 bases stayed unmatched. Beta-chain TCR CDR3 regions were amplified from RNA transcripts. First-round RT-PCR used HTBI primers; second-round multiplex PCR followed. TCRdb passed the multiplex PCR reads through MiXCR, listing each CDR3 protein once. In the table there are 580,000 or so distinct CDR3 sequences, roughly 40% of which are singletons. Sequencing was done on a sample of peripheral blood or thyroid tissue (not recorded which). This TCR came from an adult man with Graves' hyperthyroidism. The chain couples TRBV12-5 to TRBJ1-5, with 7 bases aligning to TRBD1. CDR3 in DNA: TGTGCTAGTGGCAAGACAGGGCACAATCAGCCCCAGCATTTT. Amino acids: CASGKTGHNQPQHF.